The 9 T cell receptor beta chains below were found in one sample sequenced in a study of cytomegalovirus exposure and HLA in healthy donors. Primers: 60 Vbeta forward and 13 Jbeta reverse. TCRdb keeps only in-frame clones here, not all; method: immunoSEQ multiplex PCR. The table includes 100,000 to 120,000 clones, roughly 80% detected once. The source material was PBMCs. The receptor set was obtained from a woman in her 30s in good health and CMV-seronegative.

CDR3 amino acids: CASSALAGDTGELFF. DNA of the CDR3: TGTGCCAGCAGCGCCCTAGCGGGCGACACCGGGGAGCTGTTTTTT. The chain links TRBV25-1 to TRBJ2-2, with 8 nucleotides matching TRBD2. V shed 6 bases and J 3 bases; nucleotides not matched to a gene: 6. Germline V gives CDR1 MGHDK, CDR2 SYGVNS. There are 15 residues in the CDR3.

The chain recombines TRBV4-3 with TRBJ1-1; no definite D call. V lost 0 bases and J 1 base, leaving 9 bases between the germline ends. CDR1 and CDR2 from the germline V gene are LGHNA and YSLEER. This CDR3 comprises 15 residues. CDR3 in amino acids: CASSQDLAGNTEAFF. CDR3 nucleotides: TGCGCCAGCAGCCAAGATCTGGCGGGGAACACTGAAGCTTTCTTT.

The J gene is TRBJ2-7, the V gene TRBV4-1, with D maybe TRBD1 (5 bases). The CDR3 is 13 residues long. The V end was cut by 1 base, the J end by 4 bases, with 8 bases between. Germline CDR1 is MGHRA and CDR2 is YSYEKL. The chain's CDR3 is CASSQGTYYEQYF. The CDR3 DNA sequence: TGCGCCAGCAGCCAAGGGACATATTACGAGCAGTACTTC.

This rearrangement joins TRBV4-3 to TRBJ1-2; D is perhaps TRBD1 (6 bases). Germline CDR1 and CDR2: LGHNA and YSLEER. Trimming shortened V by 0 bases and J by 5 bases, and 13 bases separated the two germline ends. The CDR3 consists of 15 residues. The CDR3 DNA is TGCGCCAGCAGCCAAGATCAGGGGCAAGGGTATGGCTACACCTTC. As protein: CASSQDQGQGYGYTF.

J is TRBJ1-1 and V is TRBV19; the D gene is possibly TRBD1 (5 bases). V shed 3 bases and J shed 6 bases, with 14 bases lying between them. Per the germline V gene, CDR1 is LNHDA and CDR2 is SQIVND (reference sequence). The length of the CDR3 is 14 residues. CDR3 nucleotides: TGTGCCAGTAGTATTGGCAATTCAGGGTCTGAAGCTTTCTTT. Its protein product is CASSIGNSGSEAFF.

This clone came up a few times. This chain uses TRBV6-4 with TRBJ1-1; no firm D call. The germline V gene has CDR1 MRHNA and CDR2 SNTAGT. Trimming left V 3 bases short and J 2 bases short, with 7 bases between. CDR3 length: 13 amino acids. The CDR3 region is CASSETGNTEAFF. In DNA, the CDR3 is TGTGCCAGCAGTGAGACTGGTAACACTGAAGCTTTCTTT.

This clone was detected only a few times. J is TRBJ1-5 and V is TRBV15; 7 bases line up with TRBD1. The length of the CDR3 is 16 residues. From germline, CDR1 is LNHNV and CDR2 YYDKDF (reference sequence). V gave up 5 bases and J gave up 5 bases; unmatched junction bases: 12. The CDR3: CATSRSSDRDDQPQHF. The CDR3 bases are TGTGCCACCAGCCGATCATCAGACAGGGACGATCAGCCCCAGCATTTT.

The chain employs TRBV16 and TRBJ2-7; D call uncertain. The CDR3 is 14 amino acids. CDR1 and CDR2 (germline): KGHSY, FQNENV. With 0 bases removed from V and 0 bases from J, the gap between germline ends came to 6 bases. The CDR3 DNA follows: TGTGCCAGCAGCCAATCCTACCTCTCCTACGAGCAGTACTTC. Amino acids: CASSQSYLSYEQYF.

In this sample, this clone turned up once. The CDR3 DNA reads as TGTGCCAGCAGTAGCCCGGAGGGGGGGCGCGTATACGAGCAGTACTTC. Amino acid sequence: CASSSPEGGRVYEQYF. V usage is TRBV28 and J usage is TRBJ2-7; possible D gene TRBD2, 7 bases. The germline gives CDR1 MDHEN, CDR2 SYDVKM. V was shortened by 5 bases and J by 4 bases, with 21 bases between the two germline ends. The CDR3 sequence is 16 residues long.